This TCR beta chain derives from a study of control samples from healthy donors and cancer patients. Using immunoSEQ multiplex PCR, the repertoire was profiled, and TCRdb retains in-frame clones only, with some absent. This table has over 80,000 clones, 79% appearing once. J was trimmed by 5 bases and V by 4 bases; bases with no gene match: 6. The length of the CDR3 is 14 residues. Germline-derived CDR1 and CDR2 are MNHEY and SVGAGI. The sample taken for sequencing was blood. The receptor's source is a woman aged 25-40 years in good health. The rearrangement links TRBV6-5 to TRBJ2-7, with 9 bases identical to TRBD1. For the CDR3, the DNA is TGTGCCAGCAGTTCCCGGGACAGGGTCCACGAGCAGTACTTC. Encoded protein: CASSSRDRVHEQYF.